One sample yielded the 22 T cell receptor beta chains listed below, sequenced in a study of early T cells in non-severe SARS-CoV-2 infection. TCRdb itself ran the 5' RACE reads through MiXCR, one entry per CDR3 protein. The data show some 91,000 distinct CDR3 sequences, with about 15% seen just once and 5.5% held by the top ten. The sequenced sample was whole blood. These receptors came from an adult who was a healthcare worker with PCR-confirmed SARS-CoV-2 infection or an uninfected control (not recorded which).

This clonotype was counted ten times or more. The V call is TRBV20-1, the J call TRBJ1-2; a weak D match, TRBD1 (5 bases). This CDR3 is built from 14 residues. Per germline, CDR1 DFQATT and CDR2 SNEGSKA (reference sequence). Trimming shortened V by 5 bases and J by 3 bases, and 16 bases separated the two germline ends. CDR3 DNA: TGCAGTGCTCTAGGGGACCGACGAGACTATGGCTACACCTTC. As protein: CSALGDRRDYGYTF.

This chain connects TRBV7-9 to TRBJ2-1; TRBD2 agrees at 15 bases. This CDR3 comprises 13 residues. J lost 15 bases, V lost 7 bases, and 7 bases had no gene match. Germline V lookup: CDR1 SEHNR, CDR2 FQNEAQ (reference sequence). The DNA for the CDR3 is TGTGCCAGCACCGGACTAGCGGGAGGGCCTCCGTTCTTC. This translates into CASTGLAGGPPFF. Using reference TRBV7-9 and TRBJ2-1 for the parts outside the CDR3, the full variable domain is DTGVSQNPRHKITKRGQNVTFRCDPISEHNRLYWYRQTLGQGPEFLTYFQNEAQLEKSRLLSDRFSAERPKGSFSTLEIQRTEQGDSAMYLCASTGLAGGPPFFGPGTRLTVL.

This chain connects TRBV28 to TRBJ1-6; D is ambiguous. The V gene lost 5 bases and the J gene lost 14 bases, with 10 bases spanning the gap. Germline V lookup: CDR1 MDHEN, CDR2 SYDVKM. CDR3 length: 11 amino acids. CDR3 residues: CASSLRQSLHF. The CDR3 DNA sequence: TGTGCCAGCAGTCTGAGACAATCCCTCCACTTT.

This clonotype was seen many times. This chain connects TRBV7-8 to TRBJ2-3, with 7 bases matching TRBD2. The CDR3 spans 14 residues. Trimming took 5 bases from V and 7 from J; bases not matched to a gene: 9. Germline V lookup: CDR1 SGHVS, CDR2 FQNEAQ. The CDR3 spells CASSAAGLMNTQYF. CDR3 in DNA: TGTGCCAGCAGCGCAGCGGGGTTGATGAATACGCAGTATTTT.

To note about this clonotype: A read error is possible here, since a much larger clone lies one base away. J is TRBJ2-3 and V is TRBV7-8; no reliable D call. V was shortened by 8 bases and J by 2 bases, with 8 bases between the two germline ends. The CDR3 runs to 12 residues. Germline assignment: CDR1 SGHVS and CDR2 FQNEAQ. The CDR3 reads CASGGLTDTQYF. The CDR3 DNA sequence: TGTGCCAGCGGCGGCCTCACAGATACGCAGTATTTT.

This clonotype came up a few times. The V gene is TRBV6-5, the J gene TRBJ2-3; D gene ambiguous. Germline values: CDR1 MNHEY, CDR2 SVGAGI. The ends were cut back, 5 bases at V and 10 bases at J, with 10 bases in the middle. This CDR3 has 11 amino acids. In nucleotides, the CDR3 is TGTGCCAGCAGTACCGGCTGGGCGCAGTATTTT. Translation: CASSTGWAQYF.

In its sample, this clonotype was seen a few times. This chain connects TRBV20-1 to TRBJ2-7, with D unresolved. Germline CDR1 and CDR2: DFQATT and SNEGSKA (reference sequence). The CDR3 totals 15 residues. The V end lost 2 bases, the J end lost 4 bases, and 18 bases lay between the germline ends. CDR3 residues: CSARLPLLTSYEQYF. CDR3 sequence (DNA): TGCAGTGCTAGACTCCCCCTGCTTACTTCTTACGAGCAGTACTTC.

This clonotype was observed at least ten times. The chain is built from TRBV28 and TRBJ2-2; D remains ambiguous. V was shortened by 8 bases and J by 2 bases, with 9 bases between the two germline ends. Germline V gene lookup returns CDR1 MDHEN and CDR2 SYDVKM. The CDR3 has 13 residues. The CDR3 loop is CASQDLNTGELFF. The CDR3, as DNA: TGTGCCAGCCAGGATCTAAACACCGGGGAGCTGTTTTTT. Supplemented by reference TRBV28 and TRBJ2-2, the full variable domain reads DVKVTQSSRYLVKRTGEKVFLECVQDMDHENMFWYRQDPGLGLRLIYFSYDVKMKEKGDIPEGYSVSREKKERFSLILESASTNQTSMYLCASQDLNTGELFFGEGSRLTVL.

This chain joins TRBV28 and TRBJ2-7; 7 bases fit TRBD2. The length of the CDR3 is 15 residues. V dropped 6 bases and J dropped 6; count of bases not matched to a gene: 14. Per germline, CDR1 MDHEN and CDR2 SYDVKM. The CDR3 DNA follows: TGTGCCAGCAGGGCCTGGAGCGGGGAGGGGCGCGAGCAGTACTTC. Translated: CASRAWSGEGREQYF.

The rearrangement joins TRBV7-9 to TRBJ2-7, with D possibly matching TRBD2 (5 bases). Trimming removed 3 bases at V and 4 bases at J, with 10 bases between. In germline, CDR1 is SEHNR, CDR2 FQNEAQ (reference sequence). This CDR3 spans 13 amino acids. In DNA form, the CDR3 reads TGTGCCAGCAGCTTGGAGGACGGATACGAGCAGTACTTC. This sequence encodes CASSLEDGYEQYF.

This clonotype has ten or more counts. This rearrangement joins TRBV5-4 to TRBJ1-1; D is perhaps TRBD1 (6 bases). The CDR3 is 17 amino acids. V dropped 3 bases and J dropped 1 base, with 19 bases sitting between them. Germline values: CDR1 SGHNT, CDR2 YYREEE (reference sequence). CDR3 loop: CASSWSGGGPKNTEAFF. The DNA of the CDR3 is TGTGCCAGCAGCTGGTCCGGTGGGGGGCCGAAGAACACTGAAGCTTTCTTT.

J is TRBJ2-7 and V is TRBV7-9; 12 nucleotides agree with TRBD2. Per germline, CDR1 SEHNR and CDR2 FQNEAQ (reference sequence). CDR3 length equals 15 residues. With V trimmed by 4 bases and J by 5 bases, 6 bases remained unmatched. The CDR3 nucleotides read TGTGCCAGCAGCTCGACTAGCGGGAGTATCGACGAGCAGTACTTC. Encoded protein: CASSSTSGSIDEQYF.

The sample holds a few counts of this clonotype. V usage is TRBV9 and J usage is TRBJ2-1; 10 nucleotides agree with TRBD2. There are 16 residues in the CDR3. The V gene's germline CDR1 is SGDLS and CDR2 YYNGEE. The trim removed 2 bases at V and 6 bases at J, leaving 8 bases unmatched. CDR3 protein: CASSVFGTSATNEQFF. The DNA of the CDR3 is TGTGCCAGCAGCGTTTTCGGGACTAGCGCCACCAATGAGCAGTTCTTC.

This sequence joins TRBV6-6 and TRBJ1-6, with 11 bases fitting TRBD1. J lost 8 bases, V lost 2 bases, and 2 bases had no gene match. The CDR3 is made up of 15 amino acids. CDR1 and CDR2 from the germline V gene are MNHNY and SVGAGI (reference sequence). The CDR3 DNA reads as TGTGCCAGCAGTTACCTGGGACAGGGGGATTCACCCCTCCACTTT. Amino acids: CASSYLGQGDSPLHF.

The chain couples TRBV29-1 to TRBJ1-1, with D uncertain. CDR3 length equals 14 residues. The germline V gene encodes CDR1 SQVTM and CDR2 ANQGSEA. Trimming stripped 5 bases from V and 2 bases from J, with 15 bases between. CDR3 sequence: CSVLKLEGNTEAFF. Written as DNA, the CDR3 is TGCAGCGTTCTAAAACTGGAAGGTAACACTGAAGCTTTCTTT. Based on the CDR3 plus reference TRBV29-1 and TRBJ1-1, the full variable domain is SAVISQKPSRDICQRGTSLTIQCQVDSQVTMMFWYRQQPGQSLTLIATANQGSEATYESGFVIDKFPISRPNLTFSTLTVSNMSPEDSSIYLCSVLKLEGNTEAFFGQGTRLTVV.

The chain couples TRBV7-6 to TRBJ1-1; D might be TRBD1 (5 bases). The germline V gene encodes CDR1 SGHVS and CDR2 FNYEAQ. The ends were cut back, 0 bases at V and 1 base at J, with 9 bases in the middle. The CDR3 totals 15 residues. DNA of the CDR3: TGTGCCAGCAGCTTAGCGCAGGGTTCGAACACTGAAGCTTTCTTT. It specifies CASSLAQGSNTEAFF.

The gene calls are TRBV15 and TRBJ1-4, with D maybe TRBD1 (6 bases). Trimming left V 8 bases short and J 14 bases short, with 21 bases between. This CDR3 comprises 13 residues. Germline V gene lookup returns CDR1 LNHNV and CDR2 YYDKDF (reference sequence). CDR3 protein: CATAGDNTYHLFF. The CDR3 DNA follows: TGTGCCACCGCAGGGGACAACACGTACCACCTGTTTTTT.

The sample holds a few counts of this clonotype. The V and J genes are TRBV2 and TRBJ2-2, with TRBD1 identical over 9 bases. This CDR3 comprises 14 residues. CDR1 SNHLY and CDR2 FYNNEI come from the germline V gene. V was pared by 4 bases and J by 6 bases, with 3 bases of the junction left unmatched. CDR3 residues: CASSVDRGAGELFF. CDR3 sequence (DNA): TGTGCCAGCAGTGTGGACAGGGGAGCCGGGGAGCTGTTTTTT.

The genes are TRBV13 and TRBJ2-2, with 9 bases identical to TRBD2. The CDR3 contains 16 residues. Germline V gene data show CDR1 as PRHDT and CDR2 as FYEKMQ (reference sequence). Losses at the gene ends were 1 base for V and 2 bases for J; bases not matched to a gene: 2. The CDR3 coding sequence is TGTGCCAGCAGCTTAGCGCGGGAGGGAAACACCGGGGAGCTGTTTTTT. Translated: CASSLAREGNTGELFF.

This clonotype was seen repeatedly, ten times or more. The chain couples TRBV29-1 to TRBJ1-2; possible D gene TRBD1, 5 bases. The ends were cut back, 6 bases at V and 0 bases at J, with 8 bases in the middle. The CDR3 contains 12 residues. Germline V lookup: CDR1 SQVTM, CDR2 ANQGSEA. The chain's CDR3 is CSVPGANYGYTF. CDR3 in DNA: TGCAGCGTGCCGGGGGCTAACTATGGCTACACCTTC.

The CDR3 coding sequence is TGTGCCAGCCAGACGAGGGCTAGCGGGAATATGAATGAGCAGTTCTTC. Protein: CASQTRASGNMNEQFF. The rearrangement joins TRBV28 to TRBJ2-1; the match to TRBD2 covers 9 bases. CDR3 size: 16 residues. V lost 8 bases, J lost 7 bases, and 15 bases stayed unmatched. From germline, CDR1 is MDHEN and CDR2 SYDVKM.

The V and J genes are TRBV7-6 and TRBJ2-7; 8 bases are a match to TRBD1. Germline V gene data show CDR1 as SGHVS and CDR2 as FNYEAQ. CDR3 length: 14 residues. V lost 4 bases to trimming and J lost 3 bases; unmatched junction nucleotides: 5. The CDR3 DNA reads TGTGCCAGCAGCTCAAGACAGGGGATCTACGAGCAGTACTTC. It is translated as CASSSRQGIYEQYF.